This T cell receptor (beta chain) appears in the sequencing data of a study of T cell changes during pregnancy in multiple sclerosis (dated by TCRdb to between 2018 and 2020). Some background on the complete study: The study looked at changes in the T cell repertoire across pregnancy in women with multiple sclerosis.

The receptor library was made with the immunoSEQ multiplex PCR assay. TCRdb mirrors the immuneACCESS table, restricted to in-frame sequences. Some clones are absent from its copies; in checked studies, under half trace to an unresolved V gene, and the reason for the others is unknown. The table for this sample lists around 97,000 clones; roughly nine tenths of them were counted only once. The ten largest clones take up 0.8% to 1% of the sample. Comment on this clone: No cognate antigen has been identified for it. No much larger clonotype is one base removed from it; base qualities were not supplied.

The sample consisted of peripheral blood, taken after pregnancy. This TCR came from a female donor with multiple sclerosis, enrolled in a pregnancy study.

The bases are TGTGCCAGCAGCTCCACGGGACAGGGTTGGACTGAAGCTTTCTTT. This gives the protein CASSSTGQGWTEAFF. The sequence is built from TRBV5-4 and TRBJ1-1, with 9 bases aligning to TRBD1. For this chain, trimming is 3 bases at the V end and 5 bases at the J end, and the number of junction bases without a gene match is 8. The CDR3 covers 15 residues, taking in both the cysteine and the phenylalanine. Only the CDR3 DNA stays, 45 bases, in frame from base 1. Looking up the germline V gene (reference sequence) yields CDR1 SGHNT and CDR2 YYREEE.